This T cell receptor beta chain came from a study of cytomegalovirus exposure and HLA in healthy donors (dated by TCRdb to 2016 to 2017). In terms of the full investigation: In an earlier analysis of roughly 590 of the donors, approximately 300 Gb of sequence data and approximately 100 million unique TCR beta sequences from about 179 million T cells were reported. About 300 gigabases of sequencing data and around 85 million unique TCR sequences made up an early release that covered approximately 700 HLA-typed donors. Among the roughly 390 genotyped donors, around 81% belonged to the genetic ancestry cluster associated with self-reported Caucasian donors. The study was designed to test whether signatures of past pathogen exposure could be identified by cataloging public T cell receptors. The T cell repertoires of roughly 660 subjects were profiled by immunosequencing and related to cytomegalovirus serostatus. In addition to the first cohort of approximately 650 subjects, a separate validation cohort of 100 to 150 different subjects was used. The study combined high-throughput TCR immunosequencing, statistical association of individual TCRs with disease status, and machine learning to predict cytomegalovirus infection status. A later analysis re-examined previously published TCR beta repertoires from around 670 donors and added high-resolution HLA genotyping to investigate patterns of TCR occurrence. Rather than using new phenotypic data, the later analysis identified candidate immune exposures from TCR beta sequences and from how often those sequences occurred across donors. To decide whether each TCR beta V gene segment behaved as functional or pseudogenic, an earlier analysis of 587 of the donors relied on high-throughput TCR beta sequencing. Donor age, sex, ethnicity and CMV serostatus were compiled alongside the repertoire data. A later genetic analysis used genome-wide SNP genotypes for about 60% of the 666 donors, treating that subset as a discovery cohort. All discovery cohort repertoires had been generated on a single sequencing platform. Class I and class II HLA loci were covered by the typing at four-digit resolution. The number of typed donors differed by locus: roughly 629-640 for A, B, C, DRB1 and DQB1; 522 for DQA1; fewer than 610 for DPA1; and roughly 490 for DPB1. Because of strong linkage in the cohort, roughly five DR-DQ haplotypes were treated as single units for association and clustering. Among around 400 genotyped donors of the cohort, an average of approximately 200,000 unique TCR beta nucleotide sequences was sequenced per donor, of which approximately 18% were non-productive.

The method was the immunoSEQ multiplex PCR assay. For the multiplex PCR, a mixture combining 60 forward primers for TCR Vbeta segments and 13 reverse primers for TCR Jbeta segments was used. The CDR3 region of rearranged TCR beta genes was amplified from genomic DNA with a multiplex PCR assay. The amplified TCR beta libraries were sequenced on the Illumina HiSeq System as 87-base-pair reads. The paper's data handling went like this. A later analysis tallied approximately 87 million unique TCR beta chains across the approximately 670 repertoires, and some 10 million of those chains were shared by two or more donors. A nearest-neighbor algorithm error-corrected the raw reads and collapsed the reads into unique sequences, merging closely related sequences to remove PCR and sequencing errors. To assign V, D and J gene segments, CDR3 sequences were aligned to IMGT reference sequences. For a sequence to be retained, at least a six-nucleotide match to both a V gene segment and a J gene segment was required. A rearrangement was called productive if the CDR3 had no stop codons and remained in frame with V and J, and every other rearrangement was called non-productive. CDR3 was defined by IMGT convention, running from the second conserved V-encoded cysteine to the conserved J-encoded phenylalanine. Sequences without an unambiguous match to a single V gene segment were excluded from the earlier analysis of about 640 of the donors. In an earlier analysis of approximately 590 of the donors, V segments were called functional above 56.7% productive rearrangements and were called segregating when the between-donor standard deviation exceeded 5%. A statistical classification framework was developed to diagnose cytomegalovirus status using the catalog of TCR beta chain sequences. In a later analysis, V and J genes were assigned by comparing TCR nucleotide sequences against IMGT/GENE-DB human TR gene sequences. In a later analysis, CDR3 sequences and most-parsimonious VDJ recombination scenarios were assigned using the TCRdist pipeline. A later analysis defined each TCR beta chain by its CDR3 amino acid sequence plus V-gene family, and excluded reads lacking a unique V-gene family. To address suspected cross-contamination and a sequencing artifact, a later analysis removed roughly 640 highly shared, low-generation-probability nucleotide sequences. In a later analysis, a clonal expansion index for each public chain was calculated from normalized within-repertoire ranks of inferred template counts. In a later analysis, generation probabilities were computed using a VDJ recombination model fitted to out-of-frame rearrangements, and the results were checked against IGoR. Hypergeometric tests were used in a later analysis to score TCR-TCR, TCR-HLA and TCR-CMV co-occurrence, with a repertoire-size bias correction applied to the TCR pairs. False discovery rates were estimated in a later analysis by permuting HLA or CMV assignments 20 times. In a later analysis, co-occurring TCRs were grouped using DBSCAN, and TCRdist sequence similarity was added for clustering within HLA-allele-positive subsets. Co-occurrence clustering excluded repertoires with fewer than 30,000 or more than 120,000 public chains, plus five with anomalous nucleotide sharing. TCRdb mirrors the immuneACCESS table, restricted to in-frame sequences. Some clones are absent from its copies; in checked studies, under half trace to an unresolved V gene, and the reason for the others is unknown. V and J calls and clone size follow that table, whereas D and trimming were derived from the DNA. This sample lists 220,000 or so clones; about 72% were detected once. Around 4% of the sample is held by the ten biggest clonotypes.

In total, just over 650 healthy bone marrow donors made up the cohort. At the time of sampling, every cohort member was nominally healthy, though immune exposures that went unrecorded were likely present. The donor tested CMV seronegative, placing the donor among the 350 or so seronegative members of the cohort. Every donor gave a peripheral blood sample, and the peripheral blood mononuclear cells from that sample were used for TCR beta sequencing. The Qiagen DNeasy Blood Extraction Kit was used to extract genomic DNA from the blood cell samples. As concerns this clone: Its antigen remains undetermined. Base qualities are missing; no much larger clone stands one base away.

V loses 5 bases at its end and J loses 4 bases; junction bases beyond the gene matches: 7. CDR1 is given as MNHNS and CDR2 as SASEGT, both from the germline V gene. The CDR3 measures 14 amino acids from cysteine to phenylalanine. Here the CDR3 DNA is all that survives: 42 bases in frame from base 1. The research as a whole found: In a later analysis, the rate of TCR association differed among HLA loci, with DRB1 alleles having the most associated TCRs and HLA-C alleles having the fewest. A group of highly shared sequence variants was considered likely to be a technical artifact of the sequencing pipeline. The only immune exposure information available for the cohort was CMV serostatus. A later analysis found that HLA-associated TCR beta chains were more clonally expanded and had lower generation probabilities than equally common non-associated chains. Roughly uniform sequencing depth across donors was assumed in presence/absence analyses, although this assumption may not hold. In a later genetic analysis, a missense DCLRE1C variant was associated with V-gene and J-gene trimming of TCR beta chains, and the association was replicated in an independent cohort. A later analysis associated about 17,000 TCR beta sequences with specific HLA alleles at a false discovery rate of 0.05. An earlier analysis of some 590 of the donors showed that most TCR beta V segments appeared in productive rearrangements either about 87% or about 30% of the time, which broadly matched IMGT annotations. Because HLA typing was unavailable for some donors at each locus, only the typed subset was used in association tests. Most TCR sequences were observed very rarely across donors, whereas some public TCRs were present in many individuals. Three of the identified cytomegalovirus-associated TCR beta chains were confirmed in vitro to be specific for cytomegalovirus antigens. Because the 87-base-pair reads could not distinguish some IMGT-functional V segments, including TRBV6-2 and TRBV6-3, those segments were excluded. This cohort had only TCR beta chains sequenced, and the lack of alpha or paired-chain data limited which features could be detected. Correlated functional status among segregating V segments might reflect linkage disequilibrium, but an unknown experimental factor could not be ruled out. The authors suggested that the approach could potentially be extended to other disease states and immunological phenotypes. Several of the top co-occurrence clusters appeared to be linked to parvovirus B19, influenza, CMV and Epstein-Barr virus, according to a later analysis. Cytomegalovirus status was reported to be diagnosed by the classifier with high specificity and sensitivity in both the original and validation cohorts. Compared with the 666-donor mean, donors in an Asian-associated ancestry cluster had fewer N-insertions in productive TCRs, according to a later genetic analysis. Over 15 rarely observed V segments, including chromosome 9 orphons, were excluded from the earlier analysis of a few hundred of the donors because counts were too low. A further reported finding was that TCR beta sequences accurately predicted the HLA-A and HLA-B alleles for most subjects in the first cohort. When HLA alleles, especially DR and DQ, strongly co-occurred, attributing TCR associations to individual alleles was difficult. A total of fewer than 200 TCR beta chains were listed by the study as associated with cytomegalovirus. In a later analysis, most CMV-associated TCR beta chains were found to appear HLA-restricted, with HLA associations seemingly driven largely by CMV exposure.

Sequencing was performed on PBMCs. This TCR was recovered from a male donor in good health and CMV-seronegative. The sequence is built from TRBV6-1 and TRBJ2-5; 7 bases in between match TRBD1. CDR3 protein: CASSRDRVLETQYF. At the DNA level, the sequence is TGTGCCAGCAGTAGAGACAGGGTCCTAGAGACCCAGTACTTC.